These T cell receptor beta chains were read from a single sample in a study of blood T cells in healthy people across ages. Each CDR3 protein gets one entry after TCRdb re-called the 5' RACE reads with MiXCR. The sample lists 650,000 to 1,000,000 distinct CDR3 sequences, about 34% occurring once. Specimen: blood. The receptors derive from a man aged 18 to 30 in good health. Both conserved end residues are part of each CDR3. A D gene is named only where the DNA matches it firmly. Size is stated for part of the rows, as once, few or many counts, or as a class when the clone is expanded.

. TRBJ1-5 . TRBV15 CATSREGWGRSNQPQHF TGTGCCACCAGCAGAGAAGGATGGGGGCGAAGCAATCAGCCCCAGCATTTT
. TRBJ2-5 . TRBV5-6 CASSWLRDETQYF TGTGCCAGCAGCTGGTTAAGGGATGAGACCCAGTACTTC
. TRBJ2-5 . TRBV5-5 CASSLGRGVLETQYF TGTGCCAGCAGCTTGGGTCGGGGTGTATTGGAGACCCAGTACTTC
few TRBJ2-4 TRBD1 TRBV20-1 CSARPRQGIILLSKNIQYF TGCAGTGCTAGACCCCGACAGGGAATCATTTTACTATCCAAAAACATTCAGTACTTC
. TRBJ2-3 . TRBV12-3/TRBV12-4 CASSVSADTQYF TGTGCCAGCAGCGTGTCCGCAGATACGCAATATTTT
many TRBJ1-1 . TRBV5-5 CASSSGHPTEAFF TGTGCCAGCAGCTCAGGACACCCAACTGAAGCTTTCTTT
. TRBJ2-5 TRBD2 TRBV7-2 CASSLRTGGTSGETQYF TGTGCCAGCAGCTTACGTACCGGGGGGACCTCCGGAGAGACCCAGTACTTC
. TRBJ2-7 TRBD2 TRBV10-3 CAISEREGSSEQYF TGTGCCATCAGTGAGCGGGAGGGTTCCTCCGAGCAGTACTTC
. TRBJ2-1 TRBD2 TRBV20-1 CSAQTSGGSFSYNEQFF TGCAGTGCCCAAACTAGCGGGGGGTCTTTCTCCTACAATGAGCAGTTCTTC
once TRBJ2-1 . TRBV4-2 CASSQVKAGEFEQFF TGTGCCAGCAGCCAAGTTAAGGCAGGGGAGTTTGAGCAGTTCTTC
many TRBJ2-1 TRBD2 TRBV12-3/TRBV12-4 CASGVTSGGYNEQFF TGTGCCAGCGGCGTTACCAGCGGGGGTTACAATGAGCAGTTCTTC
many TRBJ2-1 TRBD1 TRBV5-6 CASSPKDREAYNEQFF TGTGCCAGCAGCCCCAAGGACAGGGAAGCCTACAATGAGCAGTTCTTC
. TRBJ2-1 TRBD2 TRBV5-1 CASSLETSGVYNEQFF TGCGCCAGCAGCTTGGAGACTAGCGGGGTCTACAATGAGCAGTTCTTC
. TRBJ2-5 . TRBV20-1 CSALIQETQYF TGCAGTGCCCTTATCCAAGAGACCCAGTACTTC
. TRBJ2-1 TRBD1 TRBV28 CASRGQGASNEQFF TGTGCCAGCAGGGGACAGGGGGCCTCGAATGAGCAGTTCTTC